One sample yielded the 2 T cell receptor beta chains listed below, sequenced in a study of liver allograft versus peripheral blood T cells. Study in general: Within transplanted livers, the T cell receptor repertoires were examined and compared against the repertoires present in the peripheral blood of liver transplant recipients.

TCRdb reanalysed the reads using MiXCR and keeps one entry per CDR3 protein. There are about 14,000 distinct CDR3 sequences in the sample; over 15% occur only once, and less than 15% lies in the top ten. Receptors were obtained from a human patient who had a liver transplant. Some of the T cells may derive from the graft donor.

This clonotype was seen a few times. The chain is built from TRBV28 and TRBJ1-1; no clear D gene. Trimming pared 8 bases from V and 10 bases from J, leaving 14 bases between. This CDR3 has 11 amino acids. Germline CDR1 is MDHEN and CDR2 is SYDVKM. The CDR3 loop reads CASSSGRVAFF. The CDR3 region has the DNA TGTGCCAGCTCCTCGGGGAGGGTAGCTTTCTTT. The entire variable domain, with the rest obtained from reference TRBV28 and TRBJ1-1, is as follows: DVKVTQSSRYLVKRTGEKVFLECVQDMDHENMFWYRQDPGLGLRLIYFSYDVKMKEKGDIPEGYSVSREKKERFSLILESASTNQTSMYLCASSSGRVAFFGQGTRLTVV.

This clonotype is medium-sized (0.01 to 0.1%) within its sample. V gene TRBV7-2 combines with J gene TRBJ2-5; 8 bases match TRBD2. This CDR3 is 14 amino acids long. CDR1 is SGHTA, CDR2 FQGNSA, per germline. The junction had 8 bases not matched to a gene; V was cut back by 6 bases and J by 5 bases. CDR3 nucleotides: TGTGCCAGCAGTCCGGGAGGGCGGATGGAGACCCAGTACTTC. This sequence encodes CASSPGGRMETQYF. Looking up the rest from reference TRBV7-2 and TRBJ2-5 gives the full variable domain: GAGVSQSPSNKVTEKGKDVELRCDPISGHTALYWYRQSLGQGLEFLIYFQGNSAPDKSGLPSDRFSAERTGGSVSTLTIQRTQQEDSAVYLCASSPGGRMETQYFGPGTRLLVL.